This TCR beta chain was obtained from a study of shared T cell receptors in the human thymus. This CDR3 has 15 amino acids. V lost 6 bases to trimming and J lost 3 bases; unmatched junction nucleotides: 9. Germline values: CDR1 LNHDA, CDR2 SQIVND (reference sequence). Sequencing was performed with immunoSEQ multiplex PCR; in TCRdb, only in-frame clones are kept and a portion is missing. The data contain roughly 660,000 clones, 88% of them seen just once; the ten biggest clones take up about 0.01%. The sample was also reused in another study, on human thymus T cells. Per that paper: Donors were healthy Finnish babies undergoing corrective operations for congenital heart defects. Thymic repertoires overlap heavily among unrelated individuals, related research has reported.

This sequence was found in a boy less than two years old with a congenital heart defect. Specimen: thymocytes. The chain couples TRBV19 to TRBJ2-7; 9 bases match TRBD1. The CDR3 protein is CASRPGQGHDYEQYF. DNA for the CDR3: TGTGCCAGTAGACCGGGACAGGGACACGACTACGAGCAGTACTTC. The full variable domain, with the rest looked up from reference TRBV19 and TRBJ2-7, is DGGITQSPKYLFRKEGQNVTLSCEQNLNHDAMYWYRQDPGQGLRLIYYSQIVNDFQKGDIAEGYSVSREKKESFPLTVTSAQKNPTAFYLCASRPGQGHDYEQYFGPGTRLTVT.